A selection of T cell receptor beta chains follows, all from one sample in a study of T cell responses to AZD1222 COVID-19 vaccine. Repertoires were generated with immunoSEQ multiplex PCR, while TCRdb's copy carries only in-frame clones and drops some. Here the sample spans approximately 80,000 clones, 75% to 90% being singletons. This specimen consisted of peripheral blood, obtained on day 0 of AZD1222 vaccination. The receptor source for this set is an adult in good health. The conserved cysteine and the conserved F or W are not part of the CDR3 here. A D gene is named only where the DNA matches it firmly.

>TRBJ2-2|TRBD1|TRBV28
ASIIETGGEIGELF
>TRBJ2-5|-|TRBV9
ASSSSGAGGGQETQY
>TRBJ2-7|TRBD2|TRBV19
ASSIAGLAGAEQY
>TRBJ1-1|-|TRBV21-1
ASNSPRASPGTEAF
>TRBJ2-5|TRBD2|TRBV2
ASSQAGWGQETQY
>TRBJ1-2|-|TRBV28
ACASNTNYGYT
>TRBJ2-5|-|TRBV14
ASSQELGETQY
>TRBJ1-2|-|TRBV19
ASSFRDTVRYT
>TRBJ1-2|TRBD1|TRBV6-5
ASSYSLTGPDYGYT
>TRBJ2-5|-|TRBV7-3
ASSPEQGDQETQY
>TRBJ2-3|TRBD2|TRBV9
ASSEPASSGSGYTQY
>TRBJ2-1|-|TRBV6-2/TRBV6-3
ASSYWFFETSSYNEQF
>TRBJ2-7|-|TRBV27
ASSSTWDRRMPYEQY
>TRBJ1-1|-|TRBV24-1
ATSASTGTEAF
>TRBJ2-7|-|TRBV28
ASSLLVGWQKYEQY
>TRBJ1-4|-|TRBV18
ASSRTTPTGTNEKLF
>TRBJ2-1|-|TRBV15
ATSRANEQF
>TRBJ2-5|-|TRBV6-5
ASHRDSQETQY
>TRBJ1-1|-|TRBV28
ASSRLVAGAFTEAF
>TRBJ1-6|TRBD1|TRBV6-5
ASSYRDRGNSPLH
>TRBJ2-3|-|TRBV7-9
ASSQQLDTQY
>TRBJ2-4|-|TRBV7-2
ASSSSWWGENIQY
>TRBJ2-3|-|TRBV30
AWSGGLDTQY
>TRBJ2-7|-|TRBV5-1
ASSLLGTSSYEQY
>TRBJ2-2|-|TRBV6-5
ASRGDTNTGELF
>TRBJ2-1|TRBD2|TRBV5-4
ASSAPWTSGSESEQF
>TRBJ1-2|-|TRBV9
ASSPSGDMNYGYT
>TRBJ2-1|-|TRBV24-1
ATSDPGRNEQF
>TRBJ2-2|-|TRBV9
ASSVGGSWSGELF
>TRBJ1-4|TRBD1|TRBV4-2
ASKLGTGLEKLF
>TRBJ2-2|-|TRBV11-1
ASSSRGGGDTGELF
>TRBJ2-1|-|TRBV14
ASSQVGGNEQF
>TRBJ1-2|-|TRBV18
ASSPPGQNYGYT
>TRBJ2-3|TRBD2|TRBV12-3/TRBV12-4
ASSLTSGSTQY
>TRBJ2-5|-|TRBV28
ASSLPGGLRETQY
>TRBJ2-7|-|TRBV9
ASSVVDYEQY
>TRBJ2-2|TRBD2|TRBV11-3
ASSLVRGLAGVRTGELF
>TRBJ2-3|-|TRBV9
ASSGNTQY
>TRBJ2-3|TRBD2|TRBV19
ASSIWWGEGSADTQY
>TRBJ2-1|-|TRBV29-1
SVDRGIYNEQF
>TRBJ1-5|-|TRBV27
ASSLGSMGNQPQH